This T cell receptor beta chain was sequenced in a study of blood T cell repertoires in COVID-19. As for the study in general: The United States, Italy and Spain supplied acute and convalescent COVID-19 samples.

This CDR3 comprises 15 residues. V lost 4 bases and J lost 1; bases outside the gene matches: 3. CDR1 is SGHVS and CDR2 is FNYEAQ in the germline V gene. Repertoires were generated with immunoSEQ multiplex PCR, while TCRdb's copy carries only in-frame clones and drops some. The sample records some 290,000 clones, almost 90% being singletons. The TCR originated in a woman aged 30 to 39 with COVID-19, enrolled during active disease. Sequencing was performed on peripheral blood. This chain connects TRBV7-6 to TRBJ2-2, with 7 positions matching TRBD1. CDR3 coding DNA: TGTGCCAGCAGCTCCTACAGGGGGAACACCGGGGAGCTGTTTTTT. Translating it yields CASSSYRGNTGELFF. The full variable domain, rest sourced from reference TRBV7-6 and TRBJ2-2, is GAGVSQSPRYKVTKRGQDVALRCDPISGHVSLYWYRQALGQGPEFLTYFNYEAQQDKSGLPNDRFSAERPEGSISTLTIQRTEQRDSAMYRCASSSYRGNTGELFFGEGSRLTVL.